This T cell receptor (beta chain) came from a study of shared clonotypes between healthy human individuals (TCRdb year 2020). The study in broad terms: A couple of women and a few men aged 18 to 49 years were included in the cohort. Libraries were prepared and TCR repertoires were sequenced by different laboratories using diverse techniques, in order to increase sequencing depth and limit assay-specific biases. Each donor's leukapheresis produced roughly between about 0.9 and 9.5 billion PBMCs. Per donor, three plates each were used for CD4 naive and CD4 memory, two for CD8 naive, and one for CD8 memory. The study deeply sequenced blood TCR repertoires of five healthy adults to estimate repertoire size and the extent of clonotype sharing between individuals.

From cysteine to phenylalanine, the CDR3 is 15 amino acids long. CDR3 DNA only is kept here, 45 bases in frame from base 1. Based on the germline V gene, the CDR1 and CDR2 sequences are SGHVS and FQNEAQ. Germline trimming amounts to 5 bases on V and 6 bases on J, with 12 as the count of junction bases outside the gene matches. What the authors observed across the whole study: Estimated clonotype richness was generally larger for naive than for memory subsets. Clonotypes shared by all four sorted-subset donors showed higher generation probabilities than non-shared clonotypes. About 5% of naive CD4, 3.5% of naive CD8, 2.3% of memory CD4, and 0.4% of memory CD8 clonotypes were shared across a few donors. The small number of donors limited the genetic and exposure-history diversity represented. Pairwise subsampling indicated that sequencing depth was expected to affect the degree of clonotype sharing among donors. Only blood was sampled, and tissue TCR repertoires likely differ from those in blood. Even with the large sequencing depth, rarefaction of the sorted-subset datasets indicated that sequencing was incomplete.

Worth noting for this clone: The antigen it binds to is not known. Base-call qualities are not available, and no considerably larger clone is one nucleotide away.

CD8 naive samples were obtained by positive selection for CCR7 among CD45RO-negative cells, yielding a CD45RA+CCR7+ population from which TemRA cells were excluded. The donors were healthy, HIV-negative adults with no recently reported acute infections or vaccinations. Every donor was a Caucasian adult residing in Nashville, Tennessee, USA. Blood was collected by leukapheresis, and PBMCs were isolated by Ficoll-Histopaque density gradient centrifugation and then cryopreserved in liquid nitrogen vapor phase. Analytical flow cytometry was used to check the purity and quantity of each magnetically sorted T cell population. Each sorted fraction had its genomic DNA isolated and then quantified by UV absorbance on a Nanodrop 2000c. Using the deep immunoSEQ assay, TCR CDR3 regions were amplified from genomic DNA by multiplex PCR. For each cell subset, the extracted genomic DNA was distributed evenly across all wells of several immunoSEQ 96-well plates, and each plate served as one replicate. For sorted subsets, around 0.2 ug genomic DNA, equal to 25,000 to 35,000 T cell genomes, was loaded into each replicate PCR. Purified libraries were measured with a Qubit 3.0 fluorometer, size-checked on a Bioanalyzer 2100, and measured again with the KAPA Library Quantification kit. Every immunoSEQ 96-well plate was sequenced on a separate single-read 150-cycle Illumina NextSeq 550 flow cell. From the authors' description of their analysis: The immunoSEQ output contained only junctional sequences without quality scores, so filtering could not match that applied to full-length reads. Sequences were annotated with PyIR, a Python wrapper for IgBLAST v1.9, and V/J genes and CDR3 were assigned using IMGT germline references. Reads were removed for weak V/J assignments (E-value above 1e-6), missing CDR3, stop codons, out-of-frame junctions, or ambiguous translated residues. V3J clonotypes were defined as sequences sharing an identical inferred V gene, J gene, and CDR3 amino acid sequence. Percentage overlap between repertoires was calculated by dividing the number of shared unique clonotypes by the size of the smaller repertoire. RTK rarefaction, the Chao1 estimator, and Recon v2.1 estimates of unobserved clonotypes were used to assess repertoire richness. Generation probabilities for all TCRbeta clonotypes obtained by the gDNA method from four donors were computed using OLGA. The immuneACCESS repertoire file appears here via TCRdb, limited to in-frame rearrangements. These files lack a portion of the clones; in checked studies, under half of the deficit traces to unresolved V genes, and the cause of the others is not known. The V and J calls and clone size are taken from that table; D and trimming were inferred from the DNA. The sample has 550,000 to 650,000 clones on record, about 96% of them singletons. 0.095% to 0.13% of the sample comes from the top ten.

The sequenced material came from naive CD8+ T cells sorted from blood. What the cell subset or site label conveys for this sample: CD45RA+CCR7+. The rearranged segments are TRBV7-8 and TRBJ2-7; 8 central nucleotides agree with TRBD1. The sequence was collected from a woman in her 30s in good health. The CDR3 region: CASSPRQGAPGEQYF. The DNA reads TGTGCCAGCAGCCCACGGCAGGGGGCGCCTGGCGAGCAGTACTTC.